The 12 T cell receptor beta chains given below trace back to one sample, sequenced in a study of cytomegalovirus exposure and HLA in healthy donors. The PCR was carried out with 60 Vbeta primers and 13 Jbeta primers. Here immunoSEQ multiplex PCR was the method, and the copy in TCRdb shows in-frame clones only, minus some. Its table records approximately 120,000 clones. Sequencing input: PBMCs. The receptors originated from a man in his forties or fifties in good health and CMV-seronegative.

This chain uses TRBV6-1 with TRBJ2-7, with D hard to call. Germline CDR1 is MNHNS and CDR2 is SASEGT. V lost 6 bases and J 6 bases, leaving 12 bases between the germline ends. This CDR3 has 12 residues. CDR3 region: CASRPSGSEQYF. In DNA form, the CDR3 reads TGTGCCAGCAGGCCCTCTGGTAGCGAGCAGTACTTC.

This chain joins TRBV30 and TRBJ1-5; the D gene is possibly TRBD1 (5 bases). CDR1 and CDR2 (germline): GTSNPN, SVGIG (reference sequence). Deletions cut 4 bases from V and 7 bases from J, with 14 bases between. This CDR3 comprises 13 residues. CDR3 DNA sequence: TGTGCCTGGAATGCGGGGGGGGGACAGCCCCAGCATTTT. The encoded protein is CAWNAGGGQPQHF.

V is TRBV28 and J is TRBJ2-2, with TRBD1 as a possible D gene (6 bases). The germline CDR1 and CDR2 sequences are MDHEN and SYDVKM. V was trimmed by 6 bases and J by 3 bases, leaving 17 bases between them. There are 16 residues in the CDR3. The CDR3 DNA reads TGTGCCAGCAGATCACGACAGGCAAGGTACACCGGGGAGCTGTTTTTT. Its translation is CASRSRQARYTGELFF.

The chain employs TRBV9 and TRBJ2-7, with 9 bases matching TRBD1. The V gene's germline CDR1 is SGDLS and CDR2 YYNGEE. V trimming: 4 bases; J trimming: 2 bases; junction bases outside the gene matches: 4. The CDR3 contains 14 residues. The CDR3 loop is CASSPGQGTYEQYF. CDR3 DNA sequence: TGTGCCAGCAGCCCCGGACAGGGGACCTACGAGCAGTACTTC.

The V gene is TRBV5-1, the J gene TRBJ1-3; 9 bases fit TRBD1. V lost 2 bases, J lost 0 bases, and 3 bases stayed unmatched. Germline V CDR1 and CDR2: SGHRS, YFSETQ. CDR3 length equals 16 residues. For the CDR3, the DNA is TGCGCCAGCAGCTTTACAGGGGGCTCCTCTGGAAACACCATATATTTT. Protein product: CASSFTGGSSGNTIYF.

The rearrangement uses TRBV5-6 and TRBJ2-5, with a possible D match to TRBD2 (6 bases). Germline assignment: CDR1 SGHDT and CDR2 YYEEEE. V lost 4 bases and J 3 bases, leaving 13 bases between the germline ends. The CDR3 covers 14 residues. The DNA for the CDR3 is TGTGCCAGCAGCAAGATAGCGGTTGAAGAGACCCAGTACTTC. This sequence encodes CASSKIAVEETQYF.

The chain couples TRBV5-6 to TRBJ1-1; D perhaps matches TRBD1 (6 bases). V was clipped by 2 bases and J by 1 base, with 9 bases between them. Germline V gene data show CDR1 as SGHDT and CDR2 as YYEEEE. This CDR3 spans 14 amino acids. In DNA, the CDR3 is TGTGCCAGCAGCTTACTGGGACAGAACACTGAAGCTTTCTTT. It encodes CASSLLGQNTEAFF.

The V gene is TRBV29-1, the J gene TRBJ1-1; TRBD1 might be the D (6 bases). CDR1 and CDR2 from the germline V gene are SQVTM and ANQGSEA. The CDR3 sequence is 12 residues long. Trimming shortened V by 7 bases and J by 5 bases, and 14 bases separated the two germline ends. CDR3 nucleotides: TGCAGCGCACCATCACAGGGAACTGAAGCTTTCTTT. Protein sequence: CSAPSQGTEAFF. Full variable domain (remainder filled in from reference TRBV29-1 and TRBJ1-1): SAVISQKPSRDICQRGTSLTIQCQVDSQVTMMFWYRQQPGQSLTLIATANQGSEATYESGFVIDKFPISRPNLTFSTLTVSNMSPEDSSIYLCSAPSQGTEAFFGQGTRLTVV.

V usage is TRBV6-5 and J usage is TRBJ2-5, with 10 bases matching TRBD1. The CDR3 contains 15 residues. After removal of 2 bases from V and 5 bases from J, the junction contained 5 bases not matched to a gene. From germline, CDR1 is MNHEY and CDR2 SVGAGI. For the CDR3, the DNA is TGTGCCAGCAGTTACCAGACAGGGGGCGCGGAGACCCAGTACTTC. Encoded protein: CASSYQTGGAETQYF.

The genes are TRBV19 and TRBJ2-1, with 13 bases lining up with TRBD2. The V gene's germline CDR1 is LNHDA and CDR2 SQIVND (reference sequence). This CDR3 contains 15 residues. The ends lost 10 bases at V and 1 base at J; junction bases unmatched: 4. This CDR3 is CATRTSGSSYNEQFF. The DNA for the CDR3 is TGTGCCACTCGGACTAGCGGGAGTTCCTACAATGAGCAGTTCTTC.

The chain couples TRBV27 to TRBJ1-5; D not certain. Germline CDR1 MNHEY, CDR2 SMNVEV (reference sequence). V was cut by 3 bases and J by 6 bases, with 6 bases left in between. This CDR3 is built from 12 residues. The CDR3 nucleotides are TGTGCCAGCAGTTTCCTCGGTCAGCCCCAGCATTTT. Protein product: CASSFLGQPQHF.

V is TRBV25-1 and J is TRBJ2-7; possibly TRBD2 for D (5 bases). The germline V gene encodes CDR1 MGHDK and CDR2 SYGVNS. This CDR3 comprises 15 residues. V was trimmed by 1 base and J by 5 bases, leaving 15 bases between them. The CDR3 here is CASSEFEGPYDEQYF. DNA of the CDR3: TGTGCCAGCAGTGAATTTGAGGGTCCCTATGACGAGCAGTACTTC.